This TCR beta chain emerged from a study of response to subunit inactivated influenza vaccine (dated by TCRdb to 2016 to 2018). As for the study more broadly: To follow how T cells responded to a trivalent subunit inactivated influenza vaccine, the researchers relied on deep quantitative profiling of the T cell receptor repertoire.

This clonotype was picked up a small number of times. Its specific antigen is unknown. No quality values exist for individual bases; no much larger clone is one base distant. The protocol used for the library was RT-PCR. For sequencing, an Illumina HiSeq 2500 was employed. TCRdb passed the public sequencing reads through fastp at Q25 and MiXCR, retaining productive beta sequences. Rows with a matching CDR3 protein are joined into one entry that keeps the most common DNA and genes. The sample data list around 710,000 distinct CDR3 sequences, and approximately 15% of these were observed just once. The leading ten clones occupy around 7% of the sample. Findings and caveats that apply to the study as a whole: It was suggested by the authors that each seasonal influenza vaccination may recruit only a limited number of new T cells.

The receptor's source is a man aged 45 to 65 who received an inactivated influenza vaccine. Donor details come from another sample of the same person, matched by shared clones. This specimen consisted of PBMCs from blood, obtained 14 days before vaccination.

The CDR3 amino acid sequence is: CASSLAGTASYEQYF. The nucleotide sequence reads as follows: TGTGCCAGCAGCTTGGCCGGGACAGCCTCCTACGAGCAGTACTTC. Rearrangement joined TRBV5-5 to TRBJ2-7; TRBD1 matches 7 bases in the middle. The cysteine opens and the phenylalanine closes a CDR3 of 15 amino acids. The DNA shown is the 45-base CDR3, in frame from base 1. In the germline V gene (reference sequence), CDR1 corresponds to SGHKS and CDR2 to YYEKEE. The V end gives up 0 bases and the J end 0 bases, leaving 3 bases in the junction not matched to a gene.